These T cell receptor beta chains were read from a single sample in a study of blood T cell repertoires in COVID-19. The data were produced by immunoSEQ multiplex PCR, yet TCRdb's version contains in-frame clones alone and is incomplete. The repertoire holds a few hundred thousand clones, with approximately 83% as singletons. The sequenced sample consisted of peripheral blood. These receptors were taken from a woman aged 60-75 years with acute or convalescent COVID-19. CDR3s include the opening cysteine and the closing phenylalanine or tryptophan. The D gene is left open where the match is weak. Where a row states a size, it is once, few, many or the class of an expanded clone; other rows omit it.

CDR3 DNA: TGTGCCAGCAGCCGGGGTAATCAGCCCCAGCATTTT; CDR3 protein: CASSRGNQPQHF; J gene: TRBJ1-5; D gene: NA; clone size: many; V gene: TRBV27
CDR3 DNA: TGTGCCAGCAGCCAGGGGCGGTACACTGAAGCTTTCTTT; CDR3 protein: CASSQGRYTEAFF; J gene: TRBJ1-1; D gene: NA; clone size: NA; V gene: TRBV3-1/TRBV3-2
CDR3 DNA: TGTGCCAGCAGTTTATTTTCCGGGGGAAGCACAGATACGCAGTATTTT; CDR3 protein: CASSLFSGGSTDTQYF; J gene: TRBJ2-3; D gene: NA; clone size: NA; V gene: TRBV28
CDR3 DNA: TGTGCCAGCAGCCAAGGACGGCGGGGCAACACAGATACGCAGTATTTT; CDR3 protein: CASSQGRRGNTDTQYF; J gene: TRBJ2-3; D gene: NA; clone size: NA; V gene: TRBV3-1/TRBV3-2
CDR3 DNA: TGCAGCGTTGTAAGATCTTACGGCTATGGCTACACCTTC; CDR3 protein: CSVVRSYGYGYTF; J gene: TRBJ1-2; D gene: NA; clone size: NA; V gene: TRBV29-1
CDR3 DNA: TGTGCCAGCAGCTATTCTAAATCGGAGGGCGAGCGGTATTCACCCCTCCACTTT; CDR3 protein: CASSYSKSEGERYSPLHF; J gene: TRBJ1-6; D gene: NA; clone size: NA; V gene: TRBV28
CDR3 DNA: TGCAGCGTTGGCGGGGAGAGCTATGGCTACACCTTC; CDR3 protein: CSVGGESYGYTF; J gene: TRBJ1-2; D gene: NA; clone size: few; V gene: TRBV29-1
CDR3 DNA: TGTGCCAGCAGCCAAGGGGGGGGCAGCAATCAGCCCCAGCATTTT; CDR3 protein: CASSQGGGSNQPQHF; J gene: TRBJ1-5; D gene: NA; clone size: once; V gene: TRBV7-9
CDR3 DNA: TGTGCCAGCAGAACAAAGTCAGGGGGTCAGCCCCAGCATTTT; CDR3 protein: CASRTKSGGQPQHF; J gene: TRBJ1-5; D gene: NA; clone size: NA; V gene: TRBV21-1
CDR3 DNA: TGTGCCAGTAGTGCACAGGGGTGGGGCGAGACCCAGTACTTC; CDR3 protein: CASSAQGWGETQYF; J gene: TRBJ2-5; D gene: TRBD1; clone size: NA; V gene: TRBV19
CDR3 DNA: TGTGCCAGCAGTGTAACACAGGGGTCGCTTAACTATGGCTACACCTTC; CDR3 protein: CASSVTQGSLNYGYTF; J gene: TRBJ1-2; D gene: TRBD1; clone size: few; V gene: TRBV6-1
CDR3 DNA: TGTGCCAGCAGCAGGGGACAGGGCTACACCTTC; CDR3 protein: CASSRGQGYTF; J gene: TRBJ1-2; D gene: TRBD1; clone size: NA; V gene: TRBV3-1/TRBV3-2
CDR3 DNA: TGTGCCAGCAGTTACTCGGGACAGGGGGCCGGAAACACCATATATTTT; CDR3 protein: CASSYSGQGAGNTIYF; J gene: TRBJ1-3; D gene: TRBD1; clone size: NA; V gene: TRBV6-5
CDR3 DNA: TGTGCCAGCAGCTTAGACGGCGGAGACAATGAGCAGTTCTTC; CDR3 protein: CASSLDGGDNEQFF; J gene: TRBJ2-1; D gene: NA; clone size: once; V gene: TRBV11-2
CDR3 DNA: TGTGCCAGCAGTAAACACGCCAATCAGCCCCAGCATTTT; CDR3 protein: CASSKHANQPQHF; J gene: TRBJ1-5; D gene: NA; clone size: NA; V gene: TRBV6-2/TRBV6-3
CDR3 DNA: TGCGCCAGCAGCTTCGACGGGTCCGGGGAGCTGTTTTTT; CDR3 protein: CASSFDGSGELFF; J gene: TRBJ2-2; D gene: NA; clone size: NA; V gene: TRBV5-1
CDR3 DNA: TGTGCCAGCAGCCGTATTGGGGGCCCGAATCTACACGAGCAGTACTTC; CDR3 protein: CASSRIGGPNLHEQYF; J gene: TRBJ2-7; D gene: NA; clone size: NA; V gene: TRBV5-5
CDR3 DNA: TGTGCCAGCAGCCAACCCGGGTTTGCTGAAGCTTTCTTT; CDR3 protein: CASSQPGFAEAFF; J gene: TRBJ1-1; D gene: NA; clone size: NA; V gene: TRBV3-1/TRBV3-2
CDR3 DNA: TGTGCCAGCAGTTGGACAGTCACTGAAGCTTTCTTT; CDR3 protein: CASSWTVTEAFF; J gene: TRBJ1-1; D gene: NA; clone size: NA; V gene: TRBV6-2/TRBV6-3
CDR3 DNA: TGTGCCAGCAGCGCCCGGACAGGCCCTAGCACAGATACGCAGTATTTT; CDR3 protein: CASSARTGPSTDTQYF; J gene: TRBJ2-3; D gene: TRBD1; clone size: NA; V gene: TRBV13
CDR3 DNA: TGTGCCAGCAGCTCTGCGGGGGCCGGCACCGGGGAGCTGTTTTTT; CDR3 protein: CASSSAGAGTGELFF; J gene: TRBJ2-2; D gene: NA; clone size: NA; V gene: TRBV7-2
CDR3 DNA: TGTGCCAGCAGCTCAGGACTGGAGGGGGAGACCCAGTACTTC; CDR3 protein: CASSSGLEGETQYF; J gene: TRBJ2-5; D gene: NA; clone size: NA; V gene: TRBV13